This entry is about one T cell receptor beta chain. What it recognizes is unknown. The data were obtained in a study of CD8+CD57+ T cells in acquired aplastic anemia. Study background: Quantities of DNA derived from sorted CD4+ and CD8+ cells averaged 3.2 ug.

Overall study results and limits: In common between the patients and the controls were around 29 CD8+ CDR3 sequences.

Unmatched junction bases numbered 9, after V lost 5 bases and J lost 7 bases. CDR3 length equals 14 residues. In germline, CDR1 is SGHVS, CDR2 FQNEAQ. Those patients picked for sequencing had displayed CD8+CD57+ cell expansion on flow cytometry. No therapy was given to patients before blood sampling. Genomic DNA, serving as template, underwent TCR beta VDJ and CDR3 profiling. MiXCR, applied by TCRdb to the reads, yields one record per CDR3 protein. The sample lists 170,000 or so distinct CDR3 sequences, 50% to 65% occurring once. This clonotype originated in a human donor with aplastic anemia. Specimen: sorted CD4+, CD8+, or CD8+CD57+ T cells (not recorded which) from PBMCs. V usage is TRBV7-8 and J usage is TRBJ1-2; TRBD1 matches at 8 bases. CDR3 region: CASSVVTGVGGYTF. The DNA of the CDR3 is TGTGCCAGCAGCGTAGTGACAGGGGTCGGTGGCTACACCTTC. Filled out from reference TRBV7-8 and TRBJ1-2, the complete variable domain reads GAGVSQSPRYKVAKRGQDVALRCDPISGHVSLFWYQQALGQGPEFLTYFQNEAQLDKSGLPSDRFFAERPEGSVSTLKIQRTQQEDSAVYLCASSVVTGVGGYTFGSGTRLTVV.